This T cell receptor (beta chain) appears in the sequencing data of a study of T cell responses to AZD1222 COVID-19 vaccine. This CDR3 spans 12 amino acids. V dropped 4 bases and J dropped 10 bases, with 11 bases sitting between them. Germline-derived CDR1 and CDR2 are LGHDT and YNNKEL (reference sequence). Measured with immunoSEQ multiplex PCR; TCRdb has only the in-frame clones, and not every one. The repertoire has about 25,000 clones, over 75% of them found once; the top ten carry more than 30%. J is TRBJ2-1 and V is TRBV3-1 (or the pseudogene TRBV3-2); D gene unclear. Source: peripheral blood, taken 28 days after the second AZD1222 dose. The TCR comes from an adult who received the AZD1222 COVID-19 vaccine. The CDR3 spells CASSPRLGEQFF. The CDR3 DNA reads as TGTGCCAGCAGCCCAAGACTTGGGGAGCAGTTCTTC.